A selection of T cell receptor beta chains follows, all from one sample in a study of PD-1 blockade in classical Hodgkin lymphoma. Sequencing used immunoSEQ multiplex PCR; TCRdb keeps in-frame clones, though not all of them. The sample consists of roughly 100,000 clones, approximately 89% of them appearing once. Source: peripheral blood mononuclear cells (PBMCs), taken before the fourth cycle of nivolumab. These receptors were collected from a human donor with classical Hodgkin lymphoma. Each CDR3 is given with its conserved first and last residue. D genes are given only for firm matches. Not all rows give a size; the values are once, few, many and, for expanded clones, a class.

j_gene	abundance	v_gene	d_gene	CDR3nt	CDR3aa
TRBJ2-3	NA	TRBV6-6	NA	TGTGCCAGCAGTTACTCGGTCAGGGCGAGCACAGATACGCAGTATTTT	CASSYSVRASTDTQYF
TRBJ2-2	NA	TRBV5-5	NA	TGTGCCAGCAGCTGGGAACAGGGGAACACCGGGGAGCTGTTTTTT	CASSWEQGNTGELFF
TRBJ2-7	NA	TRBV7-8	TRBD2	TGTGCCAGCAGCTTAGGCGGGAGAAGTCCCGAGCAGTACTTC	CASSLGGRSPEQYF
TRBJ1-3	NA	TRBV6-6	NA	TGTGCCAGCAGTTACTCGGGGGGGATCTCTGGAAACACCATATATTTT	CASSYSGGISGNTIYF
TRBJ2-3	NA	TRBV28	NA	TGTGCCAGCAGTTTAAGGCAGCTCACAGATACGCAGTATTTT	CASSLRQLTDTQYF
TRBJ2-5	NA	TRBV18	NA	TGTGCCAGCTCACCACGGGCAGGAGAGACCCAGTACTTC	CASSPRAGETQYF
TRBJ2-7	NA	TRBV13	NA	TGTGCCAGCGGGACCCAACAGGACTACGAGCAGTACTTC	CASGTQQDYEQYF
TRBJ2-3	NA	TRBV9	NA	TGTGCCAGCAGCGTAGGAAGCCCCGGAGGCACAGATACGCAGTATTTT	CASSVGSPGGTDTQYF
TRBJ2-7	many	TRBV7-6	TRBD1	TGTGCCAGCAGCTCTGGACAGGACTCCTACGAGCAGTACTTC	CASSSGQDSYEQYF
TRBJ2-7	NA	TRBV28	NA	TGTGCCAGCAGTTTTGCTCAGAGGGAGCAGTACTTC	CASSFAQREQYF
TRBJ2-3	NA	TRBV5-4	NA	TGTGCCAGCAGCTTGGAGAGAAGCACAGATACGCAGTATTTT	CASSLERSTDTQYF
TRBJ2-3	NA	TRBV13	TRBD2	TGTGCCAGCAGCCCGGGACTAGCGGGAGCGGGTGGTACAGATACGCAGTATTTT	CASSPGLAGAGGTDTQYF
TRBJ2-7	NA	TRBV5-4	TRBD2	TGTGCCAGCAGTTCCCAGCGGGAGGCTATCCACGAGCAGTACTTC	CASSSQREAIHEQYF
TRBJ2-3	once	TRBV5-4	NA	TGTGCCAGCAGCTTATATCGGTCTAGCACAGATACGCAGTATTTT	CASSLYRSSTDTQYF
TRBJ1-2	NA	TRBV6-6	TRBD1	TGTGCCAGCAGCCCGACAGGGGTAGGAGGCTACACCTTC	CASSPTGVGGYTF
TRBJ1-1	NA	TRBV19	NA	TGTGCCAGTAGTTCGACGCGAACTCTGAACAGGGCAGCTTTCTTT	CASSSTRTLNRAAFF
TRBJ1-3	once	TRBV28	NA	TGTGCCAGCAGGCCTAGGGTCGCCGCTGGAAACACCATATATTTT	CASRPRVAAGNTIYF
TRBJ2-1	NA	TRBV2	NA	TGTGCCAGCAAAAGGTCAACCCCAGAGGAGCAGTTCTTC	CASKRSTPEEQFF
TRBJ1-1	NA	TRBV6-1	NA	TGTGCCAGCAGTGGGTGGCAGGGAGGCGTCACTGAAGCTTTCTTT	CASSGWQGGVTEAFF
TRBJ1-2	NA	TRBV30	NA	TGTGCCTGGAAACCGGGGGGTCGGGTCTATGGCTACACCTTC	CAWKPGGRVYGYTF
TRBJ2-1	NA	TRBV29-1	TRBD1	TGCAGCGTTGATGGGACAGACCTCAATGAGCAGTTCTTC	CSVDGTDLNEQFF
TRBJ2-3	NA	TRBV21-1	NA	TGTGCCAGCACCTACCGGGCCTGCACAGATACGCAGTATTTT	CASTYRACTDTQYF
TRBJ1-5	NA	TRBV30	NA	TGTGCCTGGAGTGTAAGTAGCAATCAGCCCCAGCATTTT	CAWSVSSNQPQHF
TRBJ2-3	NA	TRBV9	TRBD2	TGTGCCAGCAGCGTAGGGGGTAGCGGGAGAGCAGATACGCAGTATTTT	CASSVGGSGRADTQYF
TRBJ2-4	NA	TRBV5-1	NA	TGCGCCAGCAGCTTACAACCCGCCCTAGCCAAAAACATTCAGTACTTC	CASSLQPALAKNIQYF
TRBJ2-2	NA	TRBV19	TRBD2	TGTGCCAGTAGTCCTAGACCCGGGACTAGCGGGATTGTCGGGGAGCTGTTTTTT	CASSPRPGTSGIVGELFF
TRBJ2-5	once	TRBV5-1	NA	TGCGCCAGCAGCTTGCTGGTTGGAGAGACCCAGTACTTC	CASSLLVGETQYF
TRBJ2-1	NA	TRBV9	TRBD2	TGTGCCAGCAGCGGGATCGGACTAGCGGAGTACAATGAGCAGTTCTTC	CASSGIGLAEYNEQFF
TRBJ1-1	NA	TRBV7-9	NA	TGTGCCAGCAGCCTCGGGACGACTGAAGCTTTCTTT	CASSLGTTEAFF
TRBJ2-7	NA	TRBV15	NA	TGTGCCACCAGCAGGTATGACTACGAGCAGTACTTC	CATSRYDYEQYF
TRBJ1-5	NA	TRBV4-3	NA	TGCGCCAGCAGCCAAGAGACAGGCTTGAGCAATCAGCCCCAGCATTTT	CASSQETGLSNQPQHF
TRBJ1-5	NA	TRBV4-3	NA	TGCGCCAGCAGCCAAGTTGTCGGGGGAAATCAGCCCCAGCATTTT	CASSQVVGGNQPQHF
TRBJ1-5	NA	TRBV30	NA	TGTGCCTGGAGTTCAACCCGGGGACGTCCCCACGATCAGCCCCAGCATTTT	CAWSSTRGRPHDQPQHF